The clone carrying this T cell receptor beta chain has more than one count but fewer than ten. The germline V gene encodes CDR1 MRHNA and CDR2 SNTAGT. The CDR3 has 17 residues. Deletions cut 4 bases from V and 5 bases from J, with 21 bases between. The data were taken from a study of blood T cell repertoires in COVID-19. TCRdb's copy holds only in-frame clones and misses some; the assay was immunoSEQ multiplex PCR. Of roughly 440,000 clones in the sample, around 88% were seen once. This receptor was identified in a woman in her 50s with COVID-19, enrolled during active disease. The rearrangement uses TRBV6-4 and TRBJ2-4; maybe TRBD1 (5 bases). Input material: peripheral blood. CDR3 nucleotides: TGTGCCAGCAGTGTCCCTCAAGGGGCGACGGCCGAAAACATTCAGTACTTC. It yields the protein CASSVPQGATAENIQYF.